Only a few counts were recorded for the clone carrying this T cell receptor beta chain. A universal primer site was added by template switching, and unique molecular identifiers were carried by the cDNA. TCRdb processed the 5' RACE reads anew with MiXCR; each CDR3 protein has one entry. The data show about 890,000 distinct CDR3 sequences, 9% to 15% seen once. The CDR3 totals 20 residues. The data derive from a study of identical twins. A further study also used this sample, focusing on yellow fever vaccine responses in identical twins. That source adds: Twin vaccine T cell responses reportedly seemed partly convergent, partly personalized.

The origin of this receptor is a young woman in good health. The J gene is TRBJ2-6, the V gene TRBV21-1; the table's D call of TRBD2 was not tested on the DNA. TRBV21-1 has pseudogene status. Material for sequencing was PBMCs. CDR3 region: CASSEKATLAGGSGANVLTF. CDR3 in DNA: TGTGCCAGCAGCGAAAAGGCTACACTAGCGGGAGGGTCTGGGGCCAACGTCCTGACTTTC.